Below are 24 T cell receptor beta chains sequenced from a single sample in a study of T cell repertoires in cytomegalovirus infection. TCRdb reprocessed the reads via MiXCR and lists one record per CDR3 protein. The data show roughly 150,000 distinct CDR3 sequences, about a quarter seen once. The sequenced sample was PBMCs. These receptor sequences come from a human donor in good health (CMV status not recorded). Some clones in this sample may be carry-over from other donors' samples.

The CDR3: CSALQGVAYEQYF. CDR3 nucleotides: TGCAGTGCTCTACAGGGTGTCGCTTACGAGCAGTACTTC. This rearrangement joins TRBV20-1 to TRBJ2-7; possible D gene TRBD1, 6 bases. This CDR3 spans 13 amino acids. Between the trimmed V and J ends, which lost 5 bases and 4 bases, there was a span of 15 bases. Germline CDR1 is DFQATT and CDR2 is SNEGSKA (reference sequence).

A few counts support this clonotype. This rearrangement joins TRBV7-3 to TRBJ1-1, with D possibly TRBD1 on 5 matching bases. In germline, CDR1 is SGHTA, CDR2 FQGTGA. With 5 bases removed from V and 2 bases from J, the gap between germline ends came to 18 bases. The CDR3 is 16 amino acids. The CDR3 is CASSPSPDRFNTEAFF. In DNA, the CDR3 is TGTGCCAGCAGCCCCTCGCCCGACAGATTCAACACTGAAGCTTTCTTT. Supplemented by reference TRBV7-3 and TRBJ1-1, the full variable domain reads GAGVSQTPSNKVTEKGKYVELRCDPISGHTALYWYRQSLGQGPEFLIYFQGTGAADDSGLPNDRFFAVRPEGSVSTLKIQRTERGDSAVYLCASSPSPDRFNTEAFFGQGTRLTVV.

This clonotype came up many times. This chain joins TRBV6-5 and TRBJ2-5; 7 bases map to TRBD2. CDR3 size: 14 residues. Per the germline V gene, CDR1 is MNHEY and CDR2 is SVGAGI. With 0 bases clipped from V and 5 bases from J, the junction kept 3 bases outside the gene matches. The CDR3 nucleotides are TGTGCCAGCAGTTACTCGACTAGCTCGGAGACCCAGTACTTC. This sequence encodes CASSYSTSSETQYF.

This chain uses TRBV4-2 with TRBJ2-2, with TRBD2 identical over 8 bases. This CDR3 has 15 amino acids. The V gene's germline CDR1 is LGHNA and CDR2 YNFKEQ. V lost 4 bases to trimming and J lost 6 bases; unmatched junction nucleotides: 7. This CDR3 is CASSPREGGAGELFF. The CDR3 DNA is TGTGCCAGCAGCCCCCGGGAGGGGGGGGCCGGGGAGCTGTTTTTT.

This clonotype was picked up a small number of times. The chain has TRBV3-1 and TRBJ1-6, with D unclear. The CDR3 is 14 amino acids. Germline V gives CDR1 LGHDT, CDR2 YNNKEL (reference sequence). Trimming shortened V by 3 bases and J by 0 bases, and 3 bases separated the two germline ends. The chain's CDR3 is CASSQTSYNSPLHF. The CDR3 DNA sequence: TGTGCCAGCAGCCAGACCTCCTATAATTCACCCCTCCACTTT.

The chain employs TRBV6-2 or TRBV6-3 and TRBJ2-4, with unresolved D. The CDR3 loop spans 14 amino acids. CDR1 and CDR2 from the germline V gene are MNHEY and SVGEGT. V was trimmed by 0 bases and J by 3 bases, leaving 6 bases between them. The CDR3 coding sequence is TGTGCCAGCAGTTACTCGGGCAGCAAAAACATTCAGTACTTC. Protein: CASSYSGSKNIQYF.

This clonotype was picked up many times. The V gene is TRBV7-2, the J gene TRBJ1-2; D might be TRBD1 (6 bases). V shed 5 bases and J shed 4 bases, with 20 bases lying between them. Looked up from germline, CDR1 is SGHTA and CDR2 is FQGNSA. The CDR3 extends over 16 amino acids. In nucleotides, the CDR3 is TGTGCCAGCAGCAGGGGGGGGCTAGAAGGTTCCTATGGCTACACCTTC. Its translation is CASSRGGLEGSYGYTF.

This clonotype was found many times. V usage is TRBV7-2 and J usage is TRBJ2-7; 7 bases fit TRBD2. V gave up 2 bases and J gave up 0 bases; unmatched junction bases: 1. Germline V gene data show CDR1 as SGHTA and CDR2 as FQGNSA. This CDR3 region has 14 residues. The DNA of the CDR3 is TGTGCCAGCAGCTTAACGGGAGGCTCCTACGAGCAGTACTTC. Its protein product is CASSLTGGSYEQYF. Full variable domain (missing parts from reference TRBV7-2 and TRBJ2-7): GAGVSQSPSNKVTEKGKDVELRCDPISGHTALYWYRQSLGQGLEFLIYFQGNSAPDKSGLPSDRFSAERTGGSVSTLTIQRTQQEDSAVYLCASSLTGGSYEQYFGPGTRLTVT.

This clonotype was recorded a few times. V gene TRBV27 combines with J gene TRBJ1-2; D not resolved. Germline CDR1 is MNHEY and CDR2 is SMNVEV (reference sequence). V gave up 4 bases and J gave up 3 bases, with 12 bases separating them. The CDR3 covers 14 residues. DNA for the CDR3: TGTGCCAGCAGTTCTATTGACGGGGACTATGGCTACACCTTC. The encoded protein is CASSSIDGDYGYTF.

This clonotype was seen more than once but under ten times. The rearrangement joins TRBV29-1 to TRBJ2-7; 11 positions agree with TRBD2. Germline trimming cut 0 bases from V and 6 bases from J; bases unmatched to any gene: 7. The CDR3 consists of 15 residues. CDR1 is SQVTM and CDR2 is ANQGSEA in the germline V gene. The CDR3 bases are TGCAGCGTTGAAGAAACTAGCGGGAGAGGGAGCGAGCAGTACTTC. It specifies CSVEETSGRGSEQYF.

The chain couples TRBV28 to TRBJ2-7; tentative D call: TRBD2 (6 bases). Trimming took 3 bases from V and 3 from J, leaving 9 bases between them. The germline V gene encodes CDR1 MDHEN and CDR2 SYDVKM. CDR3 length: 13 amino acids. The CDR3 is CASSFWGDYEQYF. CDR3 coding DNA: TGTGCCAGCAGTTTTTGGGGGGACTACGAGCAGTACTTC.

CDR3 sequence (DNA): TGTGCCAGCACCGAGACAGGGGGCGTAGAGACCCAGTACTTC. Residues: CASTETGGVETQYF. The chain carries TRBV7-8 and TRBJ2-5, with TRBD1 matching 10 bases. V was clipped by 7 bases and J by 4 bases; unmatched bases: 6. CDR1 SGHVS and CDR2 FQNEAQ come from the germline V gene. This CDR3 has 14 residues.

This clonotype occurred once. The chain is built from TRBV5-4 and TRBJ1-1, with no clear D. The CDR3 totals 15 residues. Between the trimmed V and J ends, which lost 0 bases and 3 bases, there was a span of 12 bases. Germline CDR1 and CDR2: SGHNT and YYREEE (reference sequence). CDR3 in DNA: TGTGCCAGCAGCTTGGGGATACAGCGGGACACTGAAGCTTTCTTT. Protein: CASSLGIQRDTEAFF.

This clonotype was seen a handful of times. This chain connects TRBV10-2 to TRBJ1-1; D may be TRBD1 (6 bases). The CDR3 is 13 amino acids. In germline, CDR1 is WSHSY, CDR2 SAAADI. V was trimmed by 7 bases and J by 2 bases, leaving 11 bases between them. In DNA, the CDR3 is TGCGCCAGCAAATTAGGGGGTAACACTGAAGCTTTCTTT. Residues: CASKLGGNTEAFF.

The V and J genes are TRBV11-2 and TRBJ2-7; the D is unclear. V lost 0 bases to trimming and J lost 0 bases, with 9 bases between them. Germline V lookup: CDR1 SGHAT, CDR2 FQNNGV. This CDR3 has 15 amino acids. The CDR3 DNA reads TGTGCCAGCAGCTTAGAGGCCAGTAACTCCTACGAGCAGTACTTC. It encodes CASSLEASNSYEQYF.

The chain recombines TRBV5-1 with TRBJ2-7; maybe TRBD2 (5 bases). CDR3 length: 13 amino acids. The V and J ends lost 4 bases and 3 bases respectively, with 11 bases between them. Germline CDR1 and CDR2: SGHRS and YFSETQ. In nucleotides, the CDR3 is TGCGCCAGCAGCCCGCCAGAGGGCTACGAGCAGTACTTC. This sequence encodes CASSPPEGYEQYF.

This clonotype appeared many times. V gene TRBV7-9 combines with J gene TRBJ2-5; D remains ambiguous. There are 15 residues in the CDR3. V dropped 5 bases and J dropped 5 bases, with 18 bases sitting between them. Germline V gene data show CDR1 as SEHNR and CDR2 as FQNEAQ (reference sequence). The CDR3 region is CASSRSSVPGETQYF. DNA for the CDR3: TGTGCCAGCAGCCGTTCCTCGGTCCCCGGGGAGACCCAGTACTTC.

This clonotype was counted ten times or more. This chain connects TRBV6-5 to TRBJ2-3; D is undetermined. V lost 6 bases to trimming and J lost 8 bases, with 12 bases between them. CDR1 MNHEY and CDR2 SVGAGI come from the germline V gene. The CDR3 has 12 residues. Here the CDR3 DNA reads TGTGCCAGCAGATCCCCCGGCGGTACGCAGTATTTT. Its protein is CASRSPGGTQYF.

This chain joins TRBV28 and TRBJ2-1; perhaps TRBD1 as D (5 bases). V lost 3 bases and J 9 bases, leaving 24 bases between the germline ends. Germline CDR1 is MDHEN and CDR2 is SYDVKM. The length of the CDR3 is 17 residues. CDR3 nucleotide sequence: TGTGCCAGCAGTTTCCCTTGGGGCCCACATGGAGACAGTGAGCAGTTCTTC. It specifies CASSFPWGPHGDSEQFF.

The chain uses TRBV6-5 and TRBJ1-5, with 7 bases matching TRBD1. This CDR3 comprises 15 residues. The junction had 7 bases not matched to a gene; V was cut back by 5 bases and J by 3 bases. Germline V CDR1 and CDR2: MNHEY, SVGAGI. The chain's CDR3 is CASSETGKVNQPQHF. The CDR3 DNA reads TGTGCCAGCAGTGAGACAGGGAAGGTCAATCAGCCCCAGCATTTT.

This clonotype has a count of ten or more. This chain uses TRBV18 with TRBJ2-3; 8 bases are shared with TRBD2. Germline V gives CDR1 KGHSH, CDR2 LQKENI. CDR3 length: 18 amino acids. Trimming removed 3 bases from V and 4 bases from J; junction bases left unmatched: 15. CDR3 DNA sequence: TGTGCCAGCTCACCTGCGGGCGGGAGGATGTCCGGCGCAGATACGCAGTATTTT. Translation: CASSPAGGRMSGADTQYF.

A few counts support this clonotype. This sequence joins TRBV29-1 and TRBJ2-1; no clear D gene. V was shortened by 2 bases and J by 5 bases, with 10 bases between the two germline ends. Germline V gene sequence: CDR1 SQVTM, CDR2 ANQGSEA. The CDR3 runs 13 residues. The CDR3 here is CSVESGRHNEQFF. CDR3 bases: TGCAGCGTTGAATCCGGGCGGCACAATGAGCAGTTCTTC.

The rearrangement links TRBV27 to TRBJ1-5; D may be TRBD1 (5 bases). Germline V gene sequence: CDR1 MNHEY, CDR2 SMNVEV (reference sequence). Trimming pared 4 bases from V and 7 bases from J, leaving 14 bases between. The CDR3 extends over 14 amino acids. This chain's CDR3 is CASSYSGLGQPQHF. DNA of the CDR3: TGTGCCAGCAGTTACTCAGGGCTGGGGCAGCCCCAGCATTTT.

This clonotype was seen at least ten times. V and J are TRBV7-2 and TRBJ1-1; D call uncertain. The CDR3 runs to 13 residues. The V gene's germline CDR1 is SGHTA and CDR2 FQGNSA. The V gene lost 5 bases and the J gene lost 4 bases, with 11 bases spanning the gap. CDR3: CASSRRLGTEAFF. For the CDR3, the DNA is TGTGCCAGCAGCCGGAGGTTGGGCACTGAAGCTTTCTTT.